This record looks at one T cell receptor (beta chain) sequence and its context. Its antigen is as yet unknown. The authors prepared the TCRbeta library with unique molecular identifiers. TCRdb processed the PCR reads anew with MiXCR; each CDR3 protein has one entry. The data show about a million distinct CDR3 sequences, roughly 29% seen once. This sample stems from a study of T-cell reconstitution after alpha-beta-depleted transplantation in children. Study-level points and caveats: Several hundred expanded graft clones reportedly supplied alpha-beta T cells about two months after transplant. Hyperexpanded clones declined; after one year, newly produced T cells mostly supplied diversity. In some patients, recipient T cells and intrathymic progenitors surviving conditioning explained high day-60 diversity.

The CDR3 is 16 residues long. J lost 8 bases, V lost 1 base, and 10 bases had no gene match. The germline V gene has CDR1 MGHRA and CDR2 YSYEKL. This TCR came from a boy under two years old who had a stem cell transplant for SCID, so the T cells may come from the graft donor. The rearrangement links TRBV4-1 to TRBJ2-1; TRBD1 aligns across 8 bases. Specimen: PBMCs, mostly from graft donor cells, collected 360 days after TCRalphabeta/CD19-depleted stem cell transplant. The chain's CDR3 is CASSQGGQGFSHEQFF. In nucleotides, the CDR3 is TGCGCCAGCAGCCAAGGCGGACAGGGCTTCTCCCATGAGCAGTTCTTC.